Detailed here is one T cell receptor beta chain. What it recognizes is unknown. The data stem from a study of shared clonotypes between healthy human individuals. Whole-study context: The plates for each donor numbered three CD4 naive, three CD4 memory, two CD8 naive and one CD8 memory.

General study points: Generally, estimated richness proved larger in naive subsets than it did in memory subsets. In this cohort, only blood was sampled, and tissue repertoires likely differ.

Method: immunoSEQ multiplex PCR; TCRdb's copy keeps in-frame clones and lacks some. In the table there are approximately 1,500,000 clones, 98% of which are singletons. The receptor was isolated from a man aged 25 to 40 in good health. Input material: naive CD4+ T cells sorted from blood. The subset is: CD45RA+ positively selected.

As DNA, the CDR3 is TGTGCCATCAGTGGGGATTCCGAGACCCAGTACTTC. Translated: CAISGDSETQYF. V and J are TRBV10-3 and TRBJ2-5; D uncertain. Germline CDR1 ENHRY, CDR2 SYGVKD. V gave up 4 bases and J gave up 5 bases, with 8 bases separating them. The CDR3 is 12 residues long.